A single sample is the source of the 20 T cell receptor beta chains below, sequenced in a study of blood T cell repertoires in COVID-19. Only in-frame clones appear in the TCRdb table, and some are missing; sequencing was by immunoSEQ multiplex PCR. The sample lists about 310,000 clones; around 89% were seen once. The specimen was PBMCs or T cells enriched from blood (not recorded which). The origin of the receptors is a woman aged 40 to 50 who had recovered from COVID-19.

The rearrangement links TRBV7-8 to TRBJ1-6; 8 positions match TRBD1. The length of the CDR3 is 14 residues. Germline trimming cut 7 bases from V and 10 bases from J; bases unmatched to any gene: 9. Germline V gene data show CDR1 as SGHVS and CDR2 as FQNEAQ. CDR3 loop: CASTGDRRYSPLHF. The CDR3 coding sequence is TGTGCCAGCACCGGGGACAGGCGATACTCACCCCTCCACTTT.

The chain recombines TRBV7-8 with TRBJ1-5; D uncertain. The CDR3 runs 17 residues. CDR1 is SGHVS and CDR2 is FQNEAQ in the germline V gene. With 5 bases removed from V and 1 base from J, the gap between germline ends came to 18 bases. The DNA of the CDR3 is TGTGCCAGCAGCCCTGCCCGGGGTCTCGGGAGCAATCAGCCCCAGCATTTT. This translates into CASSPARGLGSNQPQHF.

In this sample, this clone turned up once. The J gene is TRBJ1-1, the V gene TRBV11-2, with D possibly matching TRBD1 (6 bases). CDR3 size: 14 residues. Germline V gene sequence: CDR1 SGHAT, CDR2 FQNNGV. With 1 base removed from V and 6 bases from J, the gap between germline ends came to 12 bases. CDR3: CASSLGQARSEAFF. The CDR3 DNA reads as TGTGCCAGCAGCTTAGGACAGGCAAGATCTGAAGCTTTCTTT.

This chain links TRBV7-2 with TRBJ2-7; TRBD2 might be the D (5 bases). The CDR3 contains 13 residues. The V and J ends lost 5 bases and 3 bases respectively, with 11 bases between them. In germline, CDR1 is SGHTA, CDR2 FQGNSA. The CDR3 sequence is CASSAQAVYEQYF. The DNA for the CDR3 is TGTGCCAGCAGCGCCCAAGCGGTCTACGAGCAGTACTTC.

V is TRBV28 and J is TRBJ1-1; possible D gene TRBD1, 6 bases. This CDR3 region has 16 residues. The V and J ends lost 2 bases and 3 bases respectively, with 16 bases between them. The germline CDR1 and CDR2 sequences are MDHEN and SYDVKM. The CDR3, as DNA: TGTGCCAGCAGTTTACTCCCCCAGGGGATGGACACTGAAGCTTTCTTT. This gives the protein CASSLLPQGMDTEAFF.

The chain couples TRBV6-1 to TRBJ2-7; the D is unclear. The CDR3 runs to 14 residues. In germline, CDR1 is MNHNS, CDR2 SASEGT. With 3 bases removed from V and 7 bases from J, the gap between germline ends came to 16 bases. This chain's CDR3 is CASSDRNTAWEQYF. In DNA form, the CDR3 reads TGTGCCAGCAGTGACCGGAATACAGCTTGGGAGCAGTACTTC.

The chain is built from TRBV9 and TRBJ2-1; 8 bases match TRBD1. This CDR3 spans 13 amino acids. The germline gives CDR1 SGDLS, CDR2 YYNGEE. The V gene end was trimmed by 0 bases and the J gene end by 7 bases; junction bases not matched to a gene: 0. The CDR3 sequence is CASSVGTGNEQFF. For the CDR3, the DNA is TGTGCCAGCAGCGTAGGGACAGGGAATGAGCAGTTCTTC.

J is TRBJ2-7 and V is TRBV7-9; TRBD2 might be the D (5 bases). V lost 3 bases, J lost 3 bases, and 12 bases lay in between. The germline V gene has CDR1 SEHNR and CDR2 FQNEAQ (reference sequence). CDR3 length: 14 residues. The CDR3 nucleotides are TGTGCCAGCAGCTTCGCGGACTCGCACTACGAGCAGTACTTC. It yields the protein CASSFADSHYEQYF.

This chain uses TRBV30 with TRBJ2-1; 7 nucleotides align to TRBD1. The V segment lost 5 bases and the J segment 10 bases; nucleotides outside the gene matches: 2. CDR1 and CDR2 (germline): GTSNPN, SVGIG (reference sequence). The CDR3 runs to 10 residues. The DNA for the CDR3 is TGTGCCTGGGGACAGGTAGAGCAGTTCTTC. Translating it yields CAWGQVEQFF.

The chain couples TRBV18 to TRBJ2-3, with 11 bases identical to TRBD2. Trimming removed 0 bases from V and 1 base from J; junction bases left unmatched: 0. Per the germline V gene, CDR1 is KGHSH and CDR2 is LQKENI. The CDR3 sequence is 16 residues long. The DNA of the CDR3 is TGTGCCAGCTCACCACCGGGACTAGCGGGCACAGATACGCAGTATTTT. The encoded protein is CASSPPGLAGTDTQYF.

This chain connects TRBV7-3 to TRBJ2-2; D gene uncertain. The V gene lost 5 bases and the J gene lost 4 bases, with 11 bases spanning the gap. The V gene's germline CDR1 is SGHTA and CDR2 FQGTGA. This CDR3 has 14 amino acids. The CDR3 sequence is CASSPLPGTGELFF. The DNA for the CDR3 is TGTGCCAGCAGCCCTTTACCGGGCACCGGGGAGCTGTTTTTT.

The genes are TRBV7-8 and TRBJ2-4, with 7 nucleotides matching TRBD2. V lost 5 bases to trimming and J lost 8 bases; unmatched junction nucleotides: 9. Germline CDR1 reads SGHVS; CDR2 reads FQNEAQ. The CDR3 length is 14 residues. As DNA, the CDR3 is TGTGCCAGCAGCCCCAGGCCCACTAGCGACATTCAGTACTTC. This encodes CASSPRPTSDIQYF.

This chain's CDR3 is CASQALAGGQETQYF. As DNA, the CDR3 is TGTGCCAGCCAAGCTTTAGCGGGGGGACAAGAGACCCAGTACTTC. V gene TRBV27 combines with J gene TRBJ2-5, with 10 nucleotides matching TRBD2. Germline lookup yields CDR1 MNHEY and CDR2 SMNVEV (reference sequence). V dropped 8 bases and J dropped 2; count of bases not matched to a gene: 8. CDR3 size: 15 residues.

This clone was seen a single time. The genes are TRBV28 and TRBJ1-2; perhaps TRBD1 as D (6 bases). Per germline, CDR1 MDHEN and CDR2 SYDVKM. There are 14 residues in the CDR3. V lost 7 bases and J lost 7, with 19 bases in between. CDR3 sequence: CASNLQGIQRGYTF. The CDR3 region has the DNA TGTGCCAGCAACTTACAGGGTATTCAGCGTGGCTACACCTTC.

This chain joins TRBV15 and TRBJ1-5; 9 nucleotides agree with TRBD1. Unmatched junction bases numbered 15, after V lost 11 bases and J lost 7 bases. This CDR3 has 15 amino acids. The germline gives CDR1 LNHNV, CDR2 YYDKDF (reference sequence). CDR3 amino acids: CAVGTGIDGRQPQHF. Written as DNA, the CDR3 is TGTGCCGTGGGGACAGGGATAGACGGTAGACAGCCCCAGCATTTT.

This rearrangement joins TRBV10-3 to TRBJ2-5; 13 bases map to TRBD2. V lost 6 bases, J lost 4 bases, and 14 bases stayed unmatched. The CDR3 sequence is 18 residues long. The germline V gene encodes CDR1 ENHRY and CDR2 SYGVKD. CDR3 sequence (DNA): TGTGCCATCAGCCAAGGACTAGCGGGAGATGGGAGGGTAGAGACCCAGTACTTC. This codes for CAISQGLAGDGRVETQYF.

The V and J genes are TRBV10-3 and TRBJ2-1, with 9 bases identical to TRBD2. The CDR3 totals 16 residues. With 3 bases clipped from V and 5 bases from J, the junction kept 8 bases outside the gene matches. CDR1 and CDR2 (germline): ENHRY, SYGVKD. The CDR3 coding sequence is TGTGCCATCAGTGATCCTCCAGCGGGGGGCAACAATGAGCAGTTCTTC. This translates into CAISDPPAGGNNEQFF.

The V gene is TRBV11-2, the J gene TRBJ1-6, with 10 bases fitting TRBD1. This CDR3 region has 15 residues. Germline V gene lookup returns CDR1 SGHAT and CDR2 FQNNGV. With 5 bases clipped from V and 8 bases from J, the junction kept 6 bases outside the gene matches. The DNA of the CDR3 is TGTGCCAGCAGCGGAAGGGACAGGGGTTATTCACCCCTCCACTTT. Its translation is CASSGRDRGYSPLHF.

The chain links TRBV24-1 to TRBJ2-5; D not resolved. V lost 1 base, J lost 5 bases, and 7 bases lay in between. Germline V gene sequence: CDR1 KGHDR, CDR2 SFDVKD. The CDR3 is 13 amino acids. The CDR3 protein is CATSDLFGETQYF. The CDR3 coding sequence is TGTGCCACCAGTGATTTATTCGGGGAGACCCAGTACTTC.

Only one count was recorded for this clone. The chain carries TRBV18 and TRBJ2-1, with a tentative D call TRBD1 (6 bases). V was cut by 4 bases and J by 6 bases, with 13 bases left in between. The CDR3 length is 14 residues. Germline V gene lookup returns CDR1 KGHSH and CDR2 LQKENI. CDR3 DNA sequence: TGTGCCAGCTCACAGAACAGGGATCCCAATGAGCAGTTCTTC. It codes for CASSQNRDPNEQFF.